The 19 T cell receptor beta chains in this list originate from one sample, sequenced in a study of cytomegalovirus exposure and HLA in healthy donors. The table came from immunoSEQ multiplex PCR; TCRdb's copy has only in-frame clones and leaves some out. The data show around 250,000 clones, about 90% seen once. The source material was PBMCs. These receptors were obtained from a woman in her twenties or thirties in good health and CMV-seronegative.

The V call is TRBV5-1, the J call TRBJ2-2; 7 bases match TRBD2. This CDR3 region has 16 residues. Losses at the gene ends were 4 bases for V and 0 bases for J; bases not matched to a gene: 6. The V gene's germline CDR1 is SGHRS and CDR2 YFSETQ. CDR3 region: CASSPSAGTNTGELFF. The CDR3 coding sequence is TGCGCCAGCAGCCCCTCAGCGGGAACGAACACCGGGGAGCTGTTTTTT.

The V call is TRBV6-5, the J call TRBJ2-7, with TRBD1 matching over 9 bases. This CDR3 region has 15 residues. J lost 2 bases, V lost 5 bases, and 7 bases had no gene match. Per the germline V gene, CDR1 is MNHEY and CDR2 is SVGAGI. The CDR3 region has the DNA TGTGCCAGCAGTCACCGGGACAGGGCTGCCTACGAGCAGTACTTC. Residues: CASSHRDRAAYEQYF.

The rearrangement links TRBV12-5 to TRBJ1-5, with D perhaps matching TRBD1 (5 bases). The CDR3 is 14 amino acids. V lost 8 bases, J lost 4 bases, and 15 bases lay in between. Germline values: CDR1 LGHNT, CDR2 FRNRAP. CDR3 DNA: TGTGCTAGTCGTAGGGACGGAGGAAATCAGCCCCAGCATTTT. As protein: CASRRDGGNQPQHF.

This clone has only a few counts. The chain couples TRBV7-2 to TRBJ1-3; 7 nucleotides align to TRBD1. CDR1 and CDR2 (germline): SGHTA, FQGNSA. The CDR3 has 16 amino acids. V trimming: 4 bases; J trimming: 0 bases; junction bases outside the gene matches: 6. DNA for the CDR3: TGTGCCAGCAGCTCACCAGGGGGACACTCTGGAAACACCATATATTTT. Amino acids: CASSSPGGHSGNTIYF.

The gene calls are TRBV10-3 and TRBJ2-1; either TRBD1 or TRBD2 may supply D (6 bases each). The CDR3 totals 12 residues. With 11 bases removed from V and 8 bases from J, the gap between germline ends came to 16 bases. From germline, CDR1 is ENHRY and CDR2 SYGVKD. The CDR3 DNA reads as TGTGCCGTTGGCAGGGGCGGGGATGAGCAGTTCTTC. Translation gives CAVGRGGDEQFF.

The chain has TRBV29-1 and TRBJ2-7, with D possibly TRBD1 on 7 matching bases. Deletions cut 2 bases from V and 4 bases from J, with 9 bases between. In germline, CDR1 is SQVTM, CDR2 ANQGSEA. The CDR3 runs to 12 residues. The CDR3 is CSVESGGYEQYF. The DNA for the CDR3 is TGCAGCGTTGAATCAGGGGGGTACGAGCAGTACTTC.

This clone occurred once. The V and J genes are TRBV18 and TRBJ2-7, with D perhaps TRBD1 (6 bases). In germline, CDR1 is KGHSH, CDR2 LQKENI. The CDR3 covers 14 residues. The germline V and J ends were trimmed by 3 bases and 4 bases, with 13 bases remaining between them. The CDR3 spells CASSPVQGEYEQYF. DNA for the CDR3: TGTGCCAGCTCACCCGTACAGGGAGAGTACGAGCAGTACTTC. The full variable domain, its missing parts supplied by reference TRBV18 and TRBJ2-7, is NAGVMQNPRHLVRRRGQEARLRCSPMKGHSHVYWYRQLPEEGLKFMVYLQKENIIDESGMPKERFSAEFPKEGPSILRIQQVVRGDSAAYFCASSPVQGEYEQYFGPGTRLTVT.

V is TRBV4-3 and J is TRBJ1-2, with TRBD1 matching over 12 bases. The CDR3 length is 14 residues. From germline, CDR1 is LGHNA and CDR2 YSLEER. The V and J ends lost 4 bases and 11 bases, in that order; junction bases with no gene match: 8. The CDR3 bases are TGCGCCAGCAGCCGAAGAGGGACAGGGGGCGAGTACACCTTC. Translated, it gives CASSRRGTGGEYTF.

The genes are TRBV19 and TRBJ2-1; 12 bases match TRBD2. V gave up 1 base and J gave up 15 bases; unmatched junction bases: 1. Germline CDR1 is LNHDA and CDR2 is SQIVND (reference sequence). The CDR3 extends over 12 amino acids. CDR3 in DNA: TGTGCCAGTAGTATAGGGACTAGCGGGATGTTCTTC. Translation gives CASSIGTSGMFF. Variable domain in full (rest from reference TRBV19 and TRBJ2-1): DGGITQSPKYLFRKEGQNVTLSCEQNLNHDAMYWYRQDPGQGLRLIYYSQIVNDFQKGDIAEGYSVSREKKESFPLTVTSAQKNPTAFYLCASSIGTSGMFFGPGTRLTVL.

This chain links TRBV7-3 with TRBJ2-7; D is unresolved. Germline CDR1 SGHTA, CDR2 FQGTGA. The CDR3 consists of 17 residues. Trimming left V 0 bases short and J 3 bases short, with 18 bases between. CDR3 DNA: TGTGCCAGCAGCTTAACTCTGGGGAATTACGGCCACTACGAGCAGTACTTC. Encoded protein: CASSLTLGNYGHYEQYF. Using reference TRBV7-3 and TRBJ2-7 for the parts outside the CDR3, the full variable domain is GAGVSQTPSNKVTEKGKYVELRCDPISGHTALYWYRQSLGQGPEFLIYFQGTGAADDSGLPNDRFFAVRPEGSVSTLKIQRTERGDSAVYLCASSLTLGNYGHYEQYFGPGTRLTVT.

The CDR3 sequence is CASSLVGTGDNEQFF. The CDR3 region has the DNA TGTGCCAGCAGCTTAGTTGGGACAGGAGACAATGAGCAGTTCTTC. J is TRBJ2-1 and V is TRBV7-9; TRBD1 aligns across 8 bases. This CDR3 comprises 15 residues. In germline, CDR1 is SEHNR, CDR2 FQNEAQ (reference sequence). V shed 1 base, J shed 5 bases, and the junction held 4 bases outside the gene matches.

The chain uses TRBV30 and TRBJ2-2; D is perhaps TRBD2 (6 bases). V lost 4 bases and J 2 bases, leaving 14 bases between the germline ends. Germline assignment: CDR1 GTSNPN and CDR2 SVGIG (reference sequence). This CDR3 is built from 15 residues. The CDR3 DNA is TGTGCCTGGATTCTTGGCGGGGTAAACACCGGGGAGCTGTTTTTT. Amino acid sequence: CAWILGGVNTGELFF.

The chain couples TRBV15 to TRBJ2-7; 7 bases are a match to TRBD1. The ends lost 4 bases at V and 4 bases at J; junction bases unmatched: 13. This CDR3 has 16 residues. Germline CDR1 LNHNV, CDR2 YYDKDF (reference sequence). In nucleotides, the CDR3 is TGTGCCACCAGCACCATACAGGGGCGAGAGACGTACGAGCAGTACTTC. Amino acids: CATSTIQGRETYEQYF.

This chain connects TRBV27 to TRBJ1-5, with D uncertain. The length of the CDR3 is 13 residues. Germline V gene sequence: CDR1 MNHEY, CDR2 SMNVEV (reference sequence). Trimming removed 5 bases at V and 6 bases at J, with 11 bases between. The CDR3 sequence: CASSLERGQPQHF. DNA for the CDR3: TGTGCCAGCAGTCTGGAACGGGGTCAGCCCCAGCATTTT.

The V and J genes are TRBV7-3 and TRBJ2-5; TRBD2 matches at 13 bases. The CDR3 extends over 15 amino acids. CDR1 is SGHTA and CDR2 is FQGTGA in the germline V gene. V was clipped by 5 bases and J by 5 bases; unmatched bases: 5. CDR3 bases: TGTGCCAGCAGCAGGACTAGCGGGAGTGGGGAGACCCAGTACTTC. It yields the protein CASSRTSGSGETQYF.

Written as DNA, the CDR3 is TGTGCCAGCAGCTACGCAGCAGGTGGCTATGGCTACACCTTC. Protein: CASSYAAGGYGYTF. The rearrangement joins TRBV7-2 to TRBJ1-2; D is ambiguous. This CDR3 is 14 amino acids long. The V and J ends lost 4 bases and 4 bases respectively, with 13 bases between them. Germline loops: CDR1 SGHTA, CDR2 FQGNSA.

The chain carries TRBV5-1 and TRBJ2-1, with D possibly being TRBD1 (5 bases). The CDR3 runs to 15 residues. Trimming took 0 bases from V and 3 from J, leaving 10 bases between them. Germline V CDR1 and CDR2: SGHRS, YFSETQ. CDR3 DNA sequence: TGCGCCAGCAGCTTGGCCGACAGTGTCTACAATGAGCAGTTCTTC. This sequence encodes CASSLADSVYNEQFF.

This sequence joins TRBV7-3 and TRBJ2-1; 7 bases align to TRBD2. The J segment lost 5 bases and the V segment lost 2 bases, leaving 9 bases of the junction unmatched. CDR3 length: 16 amino acids. The germline V gene has CDR1 SGHTA and CDR2 FQGTGA. DNA for the CDR3: TGTGCCAGCAGCTTACGGGCGGGAGAGGGACACAATGAGCAGTTCTTC. Residues: CASSLRAGEGHNEQFF. Full variable domain (missing parts from reference TRBV7-3 and TRBJ2-1): GAGVSQTPSNKVTEKGKYVELRCDPISGHTALYWYRQSLGQGPEFLIYFQGTGAADDSGLPNDRFFAVRPEGSVSTLKIQRTERGDSAVYLCASSLRAGEGHNEQFFGPGTRLTVL.

The rearrangement joins TRBV5-1 to TRBJ2-2; D is ambiguous. The germline V gene encodes CDR1 SGHRS and CDR2 YFSETQ. The CDR3 is 15 amino acids. Trimming pared 0 bases from V and 4 bases from J, leaving 10 bases between. CDR3 bases: TGCGCCAGCAGCTTGGCCCCCGACGGCACCGGGGAGCTGTTTTTT. This codes for CASSLAPDGTGELFF.